This record looks at one T cell receptor (beta chain) sequence and its context. The antigen is unknown. Here immunoSEQ multiplex PCR was the method, and the copy in TCRdb shows in-frame clones only, minus some. The data contain roughly 65,000 clones, around four fifths of them singletons. These data originate in a study of OX40 agonist ivuxolimab in advanced cancers. Autoimmune disease history or systemic immunosuppression meant exclusion. Points from the study as a whole: Among the nonresponders, some also had low normalized T-cell clonal expansion. Averaged across samples, CD8+ T cells carried more expanded clones than CD4+ did. Patients with a partial response at 0.1-3.0 mg/kg had among the lowest clonal expansion.

The clonotype was recovered from an adult with an advanced solid tumor such as melanoma, head and neck, liver or kidney cancer. The material was CD4+ or CD8+ T cells sorted from blood, obtained in a trial of the OX40 agonist ivuxolimab.

The CDR3 spells CASSSGPRVVQHF. CDR3 in DNA: TGTGCCAGCAGTTCCGGACCTAGGGTAGTCCAGCATTTT. The V and J genes are TRBV28 and TRBJ1-5; D remains ambiguous. The germline V gene encodes CDR1 MDHEN and CDR2 SYDVKM. V dropped 4 bases and J dropped 12 bases, with 16 bases sitting between them. The CDR3 is 13 amino acids.